This record concerns one TCR beta chain sequence. What it binds is unknown. This specimen belongs to a study of cytomegalovirus exposure and HLA in healthy donors. Study conclusions and caveats: Most CMV-associated TCR beta chains appeared HLA-restricted in a later analysis.

The CDR3 runs 16 residues. Trimming stripped 10 bases from V and 8 bases from J, with 29 bases between. The germline V gene has CDR1 MDHEN and CDR2 SYDVKM. A multiplex PCR was run with 60 Vbeta primers and 13 Jbeta primers. The assay was immunoSEQ multiplex PCR, and TCRdb's table has in-frame clones only and misses some. The sample contains about 42,000 clones, 50% of which appear only once. Sample: PBMCs. The TCR comes from a human donor in good health. The chain employs TRBV28 and TRBJ1-2, with D uncertain. DNA of the CDR3: TGTGCCACCCAGTCCACCCCCCGAATTATCCGGGTGGGCTACACCTTC. It is translated as CATQSTPRIIRVGYTF.